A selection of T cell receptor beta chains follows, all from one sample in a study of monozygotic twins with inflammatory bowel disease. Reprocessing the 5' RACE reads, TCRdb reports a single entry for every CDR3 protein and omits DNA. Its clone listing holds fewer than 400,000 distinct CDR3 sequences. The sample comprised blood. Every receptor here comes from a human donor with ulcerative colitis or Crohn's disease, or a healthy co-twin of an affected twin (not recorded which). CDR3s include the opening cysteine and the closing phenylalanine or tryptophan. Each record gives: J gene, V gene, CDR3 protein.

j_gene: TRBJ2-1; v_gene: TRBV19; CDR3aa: CASSIWASAVEQFF
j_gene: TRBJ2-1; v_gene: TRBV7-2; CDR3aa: CASSLVASSYNEQFF
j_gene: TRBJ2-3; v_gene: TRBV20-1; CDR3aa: CSARAGTSGPRTQYF
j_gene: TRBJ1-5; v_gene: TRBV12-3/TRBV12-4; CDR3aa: CASSRDSLSNQPQHF
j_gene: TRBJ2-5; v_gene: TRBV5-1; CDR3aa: CASSLVGGSETQYF
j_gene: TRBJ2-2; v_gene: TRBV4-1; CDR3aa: CASLPRTSGLPGGELFF
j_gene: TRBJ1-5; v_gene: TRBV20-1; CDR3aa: CSARDLSRGGYSNQPQHF
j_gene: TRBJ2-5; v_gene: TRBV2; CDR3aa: CASSEDRAETQYF
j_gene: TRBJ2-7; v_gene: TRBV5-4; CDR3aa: CASSPAGRGTYEQYF
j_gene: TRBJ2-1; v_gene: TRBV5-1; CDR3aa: CASSPGLANEQFF
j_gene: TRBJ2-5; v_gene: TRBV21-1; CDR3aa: CASSNYRESETQYF
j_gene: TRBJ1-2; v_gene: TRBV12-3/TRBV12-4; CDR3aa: CASRTRDRHGYTF
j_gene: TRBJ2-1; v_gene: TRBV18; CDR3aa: CASSLVVGQATGDEQFF
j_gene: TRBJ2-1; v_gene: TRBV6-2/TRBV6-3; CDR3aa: CASSYSRGEQFF
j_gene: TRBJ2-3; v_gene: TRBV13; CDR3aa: CASKLAGRGADTQYF
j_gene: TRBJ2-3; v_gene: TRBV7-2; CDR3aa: CASSLTYTDTQYF